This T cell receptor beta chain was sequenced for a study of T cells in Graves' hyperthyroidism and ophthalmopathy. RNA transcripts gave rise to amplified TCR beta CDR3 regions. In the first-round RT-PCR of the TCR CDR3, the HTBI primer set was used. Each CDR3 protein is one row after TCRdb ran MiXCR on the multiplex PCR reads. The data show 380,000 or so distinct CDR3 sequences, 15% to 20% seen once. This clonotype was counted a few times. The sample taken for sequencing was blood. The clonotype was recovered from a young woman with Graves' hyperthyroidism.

The CDR3 sequence: CASSQIPRTTEAFF. Here the CDR3 DNA reads TGTGCCAGCAGCCAAATTCCTCGAACCACTGAAGCTTTCTTT. V and J are TRBV4-2 and TRBJ1-1; D unclear. The CDR3 loop spans 14 amino acids. Germline CDR1 LGHNA, CDR2 YNFKEQ. The germline V and J ends were trimmed by 2 bases and 4 bases, with 11 bases remaining between them.